This T cell receptor (beta chain) was sequenced during a study of T cells after posttransplantation cyclophosphamide. Using immunoSEQ multiplex PCR, the repertoire was profiled, and TCRdb retains in-frame clones only, with some absent. The data contain 9,000 to 13,000 clones, about 82% of them seen just once; the ten biggest clones take up approximately 5.4%. This CDR3 has 13 residues. Germline lookup yields CDR1 LNHDA and CDR2 SQIVND (reference sequence). Trimming took 6 bases from V and 5 from J, leaving 14 bases between them. Cyclophosphamide on days +3 and +4 followed busulfan-fludarabine conditioning and a marrow graft.

The chain carries TRBV19 and TRBJ2-7; possible D gene TRBD2, 7 bases. The input for sequencing was PBMCs, taken after allogeneic stem cell transplant with posttransplant cyclophosphamide. The TCR was taken from a female patient aged 50-59 years who received an allogeneic stem cell transplant from a related donor, was CMV-positive, and had no GVHD. The graft donor may have given rise to some T cells. The CDR3 DNA reads TGTGCCAGTAGCTCCTCGGGGGGCCACGAGCAGTACTTC. Translation: CASSSSGGHEQYF.